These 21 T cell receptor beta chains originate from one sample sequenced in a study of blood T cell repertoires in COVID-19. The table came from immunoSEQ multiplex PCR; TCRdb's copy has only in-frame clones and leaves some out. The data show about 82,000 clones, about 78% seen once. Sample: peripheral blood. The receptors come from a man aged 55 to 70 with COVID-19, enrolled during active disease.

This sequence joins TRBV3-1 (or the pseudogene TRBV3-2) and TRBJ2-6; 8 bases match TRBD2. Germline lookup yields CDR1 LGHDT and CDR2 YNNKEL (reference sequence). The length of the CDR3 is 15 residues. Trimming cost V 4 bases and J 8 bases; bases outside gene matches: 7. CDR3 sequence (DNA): TGTGCCAGCAGCCCCCTGCGGGGGGCGCCCAACGTCCTGACTTTC. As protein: CASSPLRGAPNVLTF.

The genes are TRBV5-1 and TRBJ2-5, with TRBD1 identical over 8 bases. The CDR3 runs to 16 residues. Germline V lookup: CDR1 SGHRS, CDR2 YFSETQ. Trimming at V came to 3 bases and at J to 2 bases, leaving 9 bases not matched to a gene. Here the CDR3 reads CASSSQGTGSQETQYF. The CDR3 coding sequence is TGCGCCAGCAGCTCCCAAGGGACAGGAAGTCAAGAGACCCAGTACTTC.

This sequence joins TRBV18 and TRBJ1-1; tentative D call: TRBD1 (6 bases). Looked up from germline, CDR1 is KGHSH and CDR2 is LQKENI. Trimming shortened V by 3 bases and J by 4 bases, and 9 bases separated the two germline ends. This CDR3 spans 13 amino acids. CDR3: CASSPGGLTEAFF. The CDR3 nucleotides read TGTGCCAGCTCACCGGGGGGGCTCACTGAAGCTTTCTTT.

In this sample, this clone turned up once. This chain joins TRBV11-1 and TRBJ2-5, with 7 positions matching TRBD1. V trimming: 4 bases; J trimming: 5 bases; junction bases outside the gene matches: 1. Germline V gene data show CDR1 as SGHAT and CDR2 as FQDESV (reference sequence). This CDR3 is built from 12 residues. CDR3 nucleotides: TGTGCCAGCAGCTCCAGGGGGGAGACCCAGTACTTC. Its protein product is CASSSRGETQYF.

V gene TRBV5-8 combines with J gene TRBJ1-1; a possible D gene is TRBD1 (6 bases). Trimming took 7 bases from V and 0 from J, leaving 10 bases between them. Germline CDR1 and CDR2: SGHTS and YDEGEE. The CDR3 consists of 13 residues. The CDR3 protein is CASGRQVNTEAFF. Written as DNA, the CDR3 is TGTGCCAGCGGCCGACAGGTGAACACTGAAGCTTTCTTT.

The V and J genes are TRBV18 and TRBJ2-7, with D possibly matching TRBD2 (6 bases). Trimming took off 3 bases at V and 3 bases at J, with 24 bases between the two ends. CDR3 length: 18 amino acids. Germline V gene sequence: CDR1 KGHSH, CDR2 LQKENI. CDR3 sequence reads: CASSPYGPGTPRDYEQYF. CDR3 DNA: TGTGCCAGCTCACCCTATGGTCCCGGGACTCCTCGAGACTACGAGCAGTACTTC.

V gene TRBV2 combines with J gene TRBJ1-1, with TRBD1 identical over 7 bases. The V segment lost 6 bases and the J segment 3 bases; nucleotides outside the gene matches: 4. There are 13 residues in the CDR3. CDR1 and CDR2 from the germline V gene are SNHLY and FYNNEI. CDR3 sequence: CASSLQGYTEAFF. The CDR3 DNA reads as TGTGCCAGCAGCCTACAGGGGTACACTGAAGCTTTCTTT. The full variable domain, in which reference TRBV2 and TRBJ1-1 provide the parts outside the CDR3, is EPEVTQTPSHQVTQMGQEVILRCVPISNHLYFYWYRQILGQKVEFLVSFYNNEISEKSEIFDDQFSVERPDGSNFTLKIRSTKLEDSAMYFCASSLQGYTEAFFGQGTRLTVV.

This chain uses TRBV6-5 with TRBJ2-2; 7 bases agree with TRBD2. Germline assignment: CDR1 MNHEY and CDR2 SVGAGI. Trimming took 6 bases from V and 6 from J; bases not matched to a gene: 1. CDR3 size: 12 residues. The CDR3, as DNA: TGTGCCAGCAGCCGGGGGGCCGGGGAGCTGTTTTTT. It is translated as CASSRGAGELFF.

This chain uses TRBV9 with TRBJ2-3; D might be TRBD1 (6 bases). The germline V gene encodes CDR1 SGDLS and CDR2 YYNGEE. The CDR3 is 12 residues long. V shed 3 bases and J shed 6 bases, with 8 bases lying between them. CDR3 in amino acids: CASSGQADTQYF. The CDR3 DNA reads TGTGCCAGCAGCGGACAGGCGGATACGCAGTATTTT.

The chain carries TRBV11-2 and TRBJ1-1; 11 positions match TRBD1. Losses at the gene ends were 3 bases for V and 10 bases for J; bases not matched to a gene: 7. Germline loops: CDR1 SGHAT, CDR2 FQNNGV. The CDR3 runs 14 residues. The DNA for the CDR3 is TGTGCCAGCAGCTTTCGGACAGGGGGCGTCAGAGCTTTCTTT. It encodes CASSFRTGGVRAFF.

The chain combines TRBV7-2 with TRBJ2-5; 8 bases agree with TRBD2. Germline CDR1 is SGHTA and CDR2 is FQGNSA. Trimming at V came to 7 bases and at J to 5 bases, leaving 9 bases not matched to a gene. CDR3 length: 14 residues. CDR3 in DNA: TGTGCCAGCACCGTAAAGCCTAGCGGGGAGACCCAGTACTTC. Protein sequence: CASTVKPSGETQYF.

The CDR3 is CASSPRGGRSYNEQFF. The DNA of the CDR3 is TGTGCCAGTAGTCCCCGGGGGGGCAGGTCCTACAATGAGCAGTTCTTC. This rearrangement joins TRBV19 to TRBJ2-1; 8 bases fit TRBD2. Germline V lookup: CDR1 LNHDA, CDR2 SQIVND (reference sequence). The length of the CDR3 is 16 residues. J was trimmed by 1 base and V by 5 bases; bases with no gene match: 7.

This CDR3 is CASSFRGQGSDTQYF. DNA of the CDR3: TGTGCCAGCAGCTTCCGGGGACAGGGCTCAGATACGCAGTATTTT. The chain couples TRBV11-1 to TRBJ2-3; 9 bases align to TRBD1. The J segment lost 4 bases and the V segment lost 3 bases, leaving 5 bases of the junction unmatched. Germline loops: CDR1 SGHAT, CDR2 FQDESV (reference sequence). There are 15 residues in the CDR3.

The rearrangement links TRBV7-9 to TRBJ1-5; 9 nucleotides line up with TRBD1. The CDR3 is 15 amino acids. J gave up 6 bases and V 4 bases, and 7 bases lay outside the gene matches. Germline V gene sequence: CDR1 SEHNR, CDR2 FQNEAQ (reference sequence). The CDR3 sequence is CASSSKTGGGQPQHF. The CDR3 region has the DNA TGTGCCAGCAGCTCCAAGACAGGGGGTGGTCAGCCCCAGCATTTT.

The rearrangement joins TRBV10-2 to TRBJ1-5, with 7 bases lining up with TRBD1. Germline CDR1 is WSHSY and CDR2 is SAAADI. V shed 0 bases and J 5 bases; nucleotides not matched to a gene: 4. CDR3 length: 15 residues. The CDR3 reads CASSESRDRHQPQHF. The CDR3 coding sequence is TGCGCCAGCAGTGAGTCGCGGGACAGACATCAGCCCCAGCATTTT.

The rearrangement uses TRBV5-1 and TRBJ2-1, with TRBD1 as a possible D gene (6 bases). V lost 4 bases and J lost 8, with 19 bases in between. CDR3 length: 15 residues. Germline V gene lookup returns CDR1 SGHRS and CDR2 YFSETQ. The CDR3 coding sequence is TGCGCCAGCAGCGACAACAGGGCTAGTGTCGATGAGCAGTTCTTC. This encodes CASSDNRASVDEQFF.

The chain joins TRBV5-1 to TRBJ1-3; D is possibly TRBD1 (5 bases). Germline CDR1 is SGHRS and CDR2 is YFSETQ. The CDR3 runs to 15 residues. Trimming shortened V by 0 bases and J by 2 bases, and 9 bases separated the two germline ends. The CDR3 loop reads CASSLDPGTGNTIYF. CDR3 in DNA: TGCGCCAGCAGCTTGGATCCAGGGACTGGAAACACCATATATTTT. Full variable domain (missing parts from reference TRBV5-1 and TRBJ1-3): KAGVTQTPRYLIKTRGQQVTLSCSPISGHRSVSWYQQTPGQGLQFLFEYFSETQRNKGNFPGRFSGRQFSNSRSEMNVSTLELGDSALYLCASSLDPGTGNTIYFGEGSWLTVV.

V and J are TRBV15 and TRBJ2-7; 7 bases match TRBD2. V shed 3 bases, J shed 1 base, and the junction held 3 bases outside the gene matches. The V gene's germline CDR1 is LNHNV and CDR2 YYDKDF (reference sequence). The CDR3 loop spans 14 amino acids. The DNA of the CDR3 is TGTGCCACCAGCAGGGGGGGGGTGTCCTACGAGCAGTACTTC. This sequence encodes CATSRGGVSYEQYF.

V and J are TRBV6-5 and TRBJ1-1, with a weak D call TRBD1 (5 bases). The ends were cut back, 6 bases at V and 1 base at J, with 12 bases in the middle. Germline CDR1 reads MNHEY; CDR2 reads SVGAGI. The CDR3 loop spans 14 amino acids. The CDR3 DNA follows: TGTGCCAGCAGCCAAGGAAGGGGGAACACTGAAGCTTTCTTT. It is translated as CASSQGRGNTEAFF.

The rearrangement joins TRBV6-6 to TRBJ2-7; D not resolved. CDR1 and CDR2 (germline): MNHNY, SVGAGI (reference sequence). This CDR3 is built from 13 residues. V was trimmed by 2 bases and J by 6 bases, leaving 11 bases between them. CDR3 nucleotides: TGTGCCAGCAGTTACCCAGGTGCCTCCGAGCAGTACTTC. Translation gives CASSYPGASEQYF.

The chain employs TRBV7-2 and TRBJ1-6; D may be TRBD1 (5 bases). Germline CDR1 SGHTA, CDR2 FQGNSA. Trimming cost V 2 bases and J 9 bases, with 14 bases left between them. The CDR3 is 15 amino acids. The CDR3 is CASSLRGRAGSPLHF. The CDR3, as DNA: TGTGCCAGCAGCTTACGCGGCAGGGCAGGTTCACCCCTCCACTTT.